These 15 T cell receptor beta chains were all obtained from the same sample, sequenced in a study of T-cell reconstitution after alpha-beta-depleted transplantation in children. A TCRbeta library incorporating unique molecular identifiers was prepared. TCRdb called the PCR reads again in MiXCR, with one record for every CDR3 protein. The data contain some 840,000 distinct CDR3 sequences, about 16% of them singletons. The sample here was PBMCs, mostly from graft donor cells, taken 360 days after TCRalphabeta/CD19-depleted stem cell transplant. These receptors were taken from a male patient between 5 and 17 years old who had a stem cell transplant for acute lymphoblastic leukemia, so the T cells may come from the graft donor.

This clonotype was counted between two and nine times. The chain uses TRBV29-1 and TRBJ2-7, with D tentatively TRBD1 (6 bases). V lost 3 bases and J lost 0, with 15 bases in between. CDR1 and CDR2 (germline): SQVTM, ANQGSEA. The CDR3 is 15 amino acids. In DNA form, the CDR3 reads TGCAGCGTTGAGATTGAGGGGGTAAGCTCCTACGAGCAGTACTTC. This sequence encodes CSVEIEGVSSYEQYF.

This clonotype came up many times. The CDR3, as DNA: TGTGCCAGCAGCCCCAGGACTAGCGGGAGAAGAAATGAGCAGTTCTTC. This sequence encodes CASSPRTSGRRNEQFF. This chain uses TRBV7-2 with TRBJ2-1, with 13 bases that match TRBD2. Germline lookup yields CDR1 SGHTA and CDR2 FQGNSA. The CDR3 covers 16 residues. The ends lost 5 bases at V and 7 bases at J; junction bases unmatched: 8.

The CDR3 coding sequence is TGCGCCAGCAGCTTGGACGGGGTCCCCGGGGAGCTGTTTTTT. It encodes CASSLDGVPGELFF. The rearrangement uses TRBV5-1 and TRBJ2-2, with D perhaps TRBD2 (5 bases). The V gene's germline CDR1 is SGHRS and CDR2 YFSETQ. This CDR3 is 14 amino acids long. V was clipped by 0 bases and J by 6 bases, with 9 bases between them.

This clonotype was seen a handful of times. The CDR3 coding sequence is TGTGCCACCAGTGATTACATAATTAACACCGGGGAGCTGTTTTTT. It encodes CATSDYIINTGELFF. This chain joins TRBV24-1 and TRBJ2-2; D is unresolved. The length of the CDR3 is 15 residues. Germline values: CDR1 KGHDR, CDR2 SFDVKD. V was shortened by 2 bases and J by 2 bases, with 8 bases between the two germline ends.

The chain couples TRBV5-1 to TRBJ1-6; D may be TRBD1 (5 bases). This CDR3 is 15 amino acids long. Trimming took off 0 bases at V and 7 bases at J, with 11 bases between the two ends. Germline V CDR1 and CDR2: SGHRS, YFSETQ. In DNA, the CDR3 is TGCGCCAGCAGCTTGGAGGATTACAGGAATTCACCCCTCCACTTT. Translated: CASSLEDYRNSPLHF.

This clonotype was counted between two and nine times. The V call is TRBV9, the J call TRBJ2-3; 12 bases are shared with TRBD2. J gave up 1 base and V 2 bases, and 14 bases lay outside the gene matches. The CDR3 totals 20 residues. Germline-derived CDR1 and CDR2 are SGDLS and YYNGEE. CDR3 DNA sequence: TGTGCCAGCAGCGTGAATGTTGAACTAGCGGGAGGAAGAGGCACAGATACGCAGTATTTT. As protein: CASSVNVELAGGRGTDTQYF.

This clonotype has only one observation. V is TRBV5-1 and J is TRBJ2-3; 7 bases fit TRBD2. Looked up from germline, CDR1 is SGHRS and CDR2 is YFSETQ. After removal of 1 base from V and 11 bases from J, the junction contained 7 bases not matched to a gene. The CDR3 has 13 residues. The CDR3 DNA is TGCGCCAGCAGCTTGAATAGCGGGTATAAGCAGTATTTT. This codes for CASSLNSGYKQYF.

This clonotype was recorded a few times. The J gene is TRBJ2-7, the V gene TRBV7-8; 9 nucleotides line up with TRBD2. CDR3 length: 15 amino acids. Germline V gene lookup returns CDR1 SGHVS and CDR2 FQNEAQ. The V segment lost 4 bases and the J segment 2 bases; nucleotides outside the gene matches: 6. The CDR3 sequence is CASSSLSGRPYEQYF. Here the CDR3 DNA reads TGTGCCAGCAGCTCCCTTAGCGGGAGACCCTACGAGCAGTACTTC.

V and J are TRBV7-9 and TRBJ1-4; TRBD1 matches 8 bases. The CDR3 loop spans 16 amino acids. Germline V gene sequence: CDR1 SEHNR, CDR2 FQNEAQ (reference sequence). With V trimmed by 2 bases and J by 3 bases, 5 bases remained unmatched. DNA of the CDR3: TGTGCCAGCAGCTTACAGGGGGCGCCCTCTAATGAAAAACTGTTTTTT. Translation gives CASSLQGAPSNEKLFF.

This clonotype was picked up many times. The V call is TRBV2, the J call TRBJ2-2; D unclear. This CDR3 has 12 residues. Germline V CDR1 and CDR2: SNHLY, FYNNEI. V was trimmed by 4 bases and J by 5 bases, leaving 5 bases between them. CDR3 residues: CASSGITGELFF. CDR3 sequence (DNA): TGTGCCAGCAGTGGGATTACCGGGGAGCTGTTTTTT.

V gene TRBV5-1 combines with J gene TRBJ1-5; TRBD1 agrees at 12 bases. The germline V gene encodes CDR1 SGHRS and CDR2 YFSETQ. V dropped 4 bases and J dropped 8; count of bases not matched to a gene: 7. This CDR3 has 15 amino acids. The CDR3 protein is CASSAGDRGPEPQHF. The CDR3 DNA follows: TGCGCCAGCAGCGCCGGGGACAGGGGGCCGGAGCCCCAGCATTTT. Drawing the rest from reference TRBV5-1 and TRBJ1-5, the complete variable domain is KAGVTQTPRYLIKTRGQQVTLSCSPISGHRSVSWYQQTPGQGLQFLFEYFSETQRNKGNFPGRFSGRQFSNSRSEMNVSTLELGDSALYLCASSAGDRGPEPQHFGDGTRLSIL.

The rearrangement links TRBV4-2 to TRBJ2-5, with 14 bases aligning to TRBD2. The CDR3 sequence is 20 residues long. The V segment lost 1 base and the J segment 7 bases; nucleotides outside the gene matches: 17. The germline V gene has CDR1 LGHNA and CDR2 YNFKEQ. CDR3 protein: CASSQVGGMGLAGATVTQYF. Written as DNA, the CDR3 is TGTGCCAGCAGCCAAGTAGGAGGGATGGGACTAGCGGGAGCAACGGTGACCCAGTACTTC.

The chain employs TRBV20-1 and TRBJ2-2; a possible D gene is TRBD1 (5 bases). The CDR3 has 15 amino acids. Trimming left V 0 bases short and J 3 bases short, with 11 bases between. Germline values: CDR1 DFQATT, CDR2 SNEGSKA (reference sequence). The DNA of the CDR3 is TGCAGTGCTAGAGATTATGCAGGGTACACCGGGGAGCTGTTTTTT. As protein: CSARDYAGYTGELFF.

This chain connects TRBV29-1 to TRBJ2-2; 9 bases agree with TRBD2. CDR1 is SQVTM and CDR2 is ANQGSEA in the germline V gene. There are 14 residues in the CDR3. After removal of 6 bases from V and 3 bases from J, the junction contained 5 bases not matched to a gene. The CDR3: CSVISGRDTGELFF. The CDR3, as DNA: TGCAGCGTCATTAGCGGGAGAGACACCGGGGAGCTGTTTTTT.

This clonotype has at least ten counts. The V gene is TRBV29-1, the J gene TRBJ1-5; the D is unclear. V dropped 7 bases and J dropped 0 bases, with 10 bases sitting between them. The CDR3 is 13 amino acids. Germline V gene lookup returns CDR1 SQVTM and CDR2 ANQGSEA. CDR3 DNA: TGCAGCGCACGAGGAGATAGCAATCAGCCCCAGCATTTT. Amino acid sequence: CSARGDSNQPQHF.